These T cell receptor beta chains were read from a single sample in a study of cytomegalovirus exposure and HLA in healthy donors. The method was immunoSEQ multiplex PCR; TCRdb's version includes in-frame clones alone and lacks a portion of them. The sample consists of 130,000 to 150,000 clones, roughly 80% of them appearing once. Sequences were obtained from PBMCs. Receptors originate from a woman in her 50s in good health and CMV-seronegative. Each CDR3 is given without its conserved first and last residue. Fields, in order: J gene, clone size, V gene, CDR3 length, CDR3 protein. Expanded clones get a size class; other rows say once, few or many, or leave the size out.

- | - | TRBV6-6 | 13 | ASSYNDRVLYEQY
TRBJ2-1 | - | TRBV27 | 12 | ASNEQGSGNEQF
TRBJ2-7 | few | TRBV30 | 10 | AWSVSIYEQY
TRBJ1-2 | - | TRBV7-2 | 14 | ASTPSRQGGQYGYT
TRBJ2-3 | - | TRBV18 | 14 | ASSPRPSGATDTQY
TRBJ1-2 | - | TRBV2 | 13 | ASSLQTVPLGGYT
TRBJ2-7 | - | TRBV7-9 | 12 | ASSLVGGPYEQY
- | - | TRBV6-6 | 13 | ASSYPAGRAYEQY
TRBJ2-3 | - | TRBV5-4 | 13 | ASRSRGASTDTQY
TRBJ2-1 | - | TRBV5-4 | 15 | ASSSPGVPSSYNEQF
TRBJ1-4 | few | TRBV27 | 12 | ASKIAPAGFELF
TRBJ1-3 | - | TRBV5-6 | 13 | ASSFTRGYGNTIY
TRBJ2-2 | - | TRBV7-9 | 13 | ASSPGTGFSGELF
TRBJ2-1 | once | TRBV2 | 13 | ASSVAWTGQNEQF
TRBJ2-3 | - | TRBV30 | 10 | AWSPRTDTQY
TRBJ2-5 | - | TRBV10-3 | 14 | AISETGQGGRETQY
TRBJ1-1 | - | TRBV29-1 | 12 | SVEPSLRGLEAF
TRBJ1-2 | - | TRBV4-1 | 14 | ASSQQEGGLNYGYT
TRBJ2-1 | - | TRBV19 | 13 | ASSIPGQGWNEQF
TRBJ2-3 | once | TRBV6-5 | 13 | ASSLGLAGIDTQY
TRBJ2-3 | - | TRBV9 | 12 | ASSARRVTDTQY
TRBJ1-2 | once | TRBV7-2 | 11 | ASSHRDRGGYT
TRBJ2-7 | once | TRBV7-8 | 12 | ASSSSGQGYEQY
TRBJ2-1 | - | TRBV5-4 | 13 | ASSPHLQGNNEQF
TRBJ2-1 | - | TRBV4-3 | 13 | ASSQVSRGYNEQF
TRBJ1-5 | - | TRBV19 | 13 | ASTATRDSNQPQH
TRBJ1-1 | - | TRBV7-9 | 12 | ASSLHGGRTEAF
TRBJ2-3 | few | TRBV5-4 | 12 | ASSSGGLTDTQY
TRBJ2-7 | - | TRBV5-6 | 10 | ASSLFPREQY
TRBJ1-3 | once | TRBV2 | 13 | ASSEALGTGNTIY
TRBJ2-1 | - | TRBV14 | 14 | ASSHKMAGGQNEQF
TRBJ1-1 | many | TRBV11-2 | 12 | ASSQEAGNTEAF
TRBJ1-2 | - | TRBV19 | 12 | ASSPTGGKSGYT
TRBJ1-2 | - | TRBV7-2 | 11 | ASSLTANYGYT
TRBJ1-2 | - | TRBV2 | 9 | ASSDEWGYT
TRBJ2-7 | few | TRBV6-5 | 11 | ASSYDRDSEQY
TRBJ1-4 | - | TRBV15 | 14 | ATSTFRPQKNEKLF
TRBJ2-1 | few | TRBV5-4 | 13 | ASGNRDRGDNEQF
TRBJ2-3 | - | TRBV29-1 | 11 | SVDTGHTDTQY
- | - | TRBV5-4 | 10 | ASSGAHYEQY
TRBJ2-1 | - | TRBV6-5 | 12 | ASIRGGGSNEQF
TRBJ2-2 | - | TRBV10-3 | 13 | AIRNGRVNTGELF
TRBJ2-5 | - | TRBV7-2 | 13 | ASSLDSGAEATQY
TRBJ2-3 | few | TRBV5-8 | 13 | ASSSRGISTDTQY
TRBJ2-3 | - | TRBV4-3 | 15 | ASSQDPPAGRTDTQY
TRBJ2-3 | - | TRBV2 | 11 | ASSVGLAGAQY
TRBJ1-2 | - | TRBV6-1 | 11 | ASRREGDYGYT
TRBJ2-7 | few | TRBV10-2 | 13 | ASSEASGGLYEQY
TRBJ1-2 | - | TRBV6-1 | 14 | ASSVPGQVNFYGYT
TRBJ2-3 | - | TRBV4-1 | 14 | ASSQAPLPGTDTQY
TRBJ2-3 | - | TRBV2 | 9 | ASSSGSTQY